This T cell receptor (beta chain) is from a study of blood T cell repertoires in COVID-19. Study summary: In each case, the material was cDNA or gDNA derived from T cells, B-cell-depleted T cells, or PBMCs.

This CDR3 has 15 amino acids. The germline CDR1 and CDR2 sequences are LGHDT and YNNKEL (reference sequence). V lost 4 bases, J lost 2 bases, and 4 bases stayed unmatched. Assay: immunoSEQ multiplex PCR; the TCRdb copy retains only in-frame clones and omits some. The top ten hold 1.5% to 2% of the sample, which has approximately 150,000 clones, over 85% seen once. The V call is TRBV3-1 (or the pseudogene TRBV3-2), the J call TRBJ2-1, with 8 bases fitting TRBD1. Sequenced material: peripheral blood. The receptor was derived from a human donor in a cohort sampled during active COVID-19. The CDR3 nucleotides read TGTGCCAGCAGCCCTGGACAGGGAGCCTACAATGAGCAGTTCTTC. Residues: CASSPGQGAYNEQFF.